This T cell receptor beta chain was documented in a study of blood T cell repertoires in COVID-19. As for the study in general: Sites in the United States, Italy and Spain provided acute and convalescent COVID-19 samples. The analysed material was cDNA or gDNA that came from T cells, B-cell-depleted T cells, or PBMCs.

The CDR3 sequence is 13 residues long. V trimming: 2 bases; J trimming: 8 bases; junction bases outside the gene matches: 5. The germline V gene encodes CDR1 ENHRY and CDR2 SYGVKD. Clones were sequenced by immunoSEQ multiplex PCR, and TCRdb holds only the in-frame ones, with some missing. The sample shows 430,000 or so clones, around nine tenths of them seen only once. The cohort comprised adults aged 18 to 89 years residing in about 25 US areas. Symptom resolution, clearance, or two negative PCRs marked donors in Cohort 3 as recovered. Input material: PBMCs or T cells enriched from blood (not recorded which). The TCR originated in a middle-aged woman who had recovered from COVID-19. The chain is built from TRBV10-3 and TRBJ1-1, with 7 bases matching TRBD1. The CDR3 is CAISEGQAGEAFF. CDR3 DNA: TGTGCCATCAGTGAGGGACAGGCAGGAGAAGCTTTCTTT.